This T cell receptor beta chain was found in a study of shared clonotypes between healthy human individuals. The CDR3 is 16 amino acids. The V gene's germline CDR1 is SEHNR and CDR2 FQNEAQ (reference sequence). Trimming at V came to 4 bases and at J to 8 bases, leaving 12 bases not matched to a gene. Donors, healthy HIV-negative adults, lacked recent acute infections or vaccinations. For each subset, genomic DNA was distributed in equal portions over several immunoSEQ plates. Produced via immunoSEQ multiplex PCR; TCRdb's table is partial and in-frame only. The sample records about 490,000 clones, 70% to 80% being singletons.

This sequence originates from a woman aged 40-49 years in good health. Some clones in this sample may be carry-over from other donors' samples. The source material was PBMCs. The chain combines TRBV7-9 with TRBJ2-1; TRBD2 aligns across 9 bases. CDR3 coding DNA: TGTGCCAGCAGCTCCCAAAGGGCTAGCGGGATCTATGAGCAGTTCTTC. Amino acids: CASSSQRASGIYEQFF. The full variable domain, in which reference TRBV7-9 and TRBJ2-1 provide the parts outside the CDR3, is DTGVSQNPRHKITKRGQNVTFRCDPISEHNRLYWYRQTLGQGPEFLTYFQNEAQLEKSRLLSDRFSAERPKGSFSTLEIQRTEQGDSAMYLCASSSQRASGIYEQFFGPGTRLTVL.